This entry concerns a single TCR beta chain. Its antigen is unknown. TCR beta libraries were made by UMI-labeled 5' RACE. In the original analysis: Every library of TCR beta sequences contained functional CDR3 beta clonotypes numbering between roughly 2,700 and 18,000. TCRdb reanalyzed the 5' RACE reads, giving one entry per CDR3 protein sequence and no DNA. Here the V and J calls rest on TCRdb's processing, not on the authors' analysis. The sample yields 6,000 or so distinct CDR3 sequences, of which the top ten take up 20% to 25%. The sample originates from a study of human CD8 memory T cell subsets. Exhausted-like traits marked the TPEX cells, which were CCR7+ PD-1+ TIGIT+ early memory CD8+ T cells. Findings of the study overall: Similar levels of high diversity, measured as normalized Shannon-Wiener diversity, were found in stem-like memory and precursor exhausted T cells, which was not the case for effector memory cells.

Germline loops: CDR1 SGHTA, CDR2 FQGTGA. The CDR3 sequence is 13 residues long. The chain uses TRBV7-3 and TRBJ2-1; without DNA, the TCRdb call of TRBD1 cannot be checked. The sequence derives from a human donor in good health. Sequenced sample: CD8+ T cells from PBMCs. The CDR3 here is CASSWTGGHEQFF.